These 21 T cell receptor beta chains came from one sample sequenced in a study of T cell repertoires in cytomegalovirus infection. No antigen is known for these receptors. TCRdb re-derived calls from the reads in MiXCR, one entry per CDR3 protein. The data contain a few hundred thousand distinct CDR3 sequences, approximately 46% of them singletons. This material consisted of cultured PBMCs, taken from culture after CMV antigen stimulation. The receptor set was obtained from a human donor in good health (CMV status not recorded). Some clones in this sample may be carry-over from other donors' samples.

V usage is TRBV7-8 and J usage is TRBJ2-2; the D gene is possibly TRBD2 (7 bases). V was clipped by 5 bases and J by 7 bases, with 23 bases between them. The germline V gene has CDR1 SGHVS and CDR2 FQNEAQ. This CDR3 has 17 residues. This chain's CDR3 is CASSLRLGGGLVGELFF. The DNA for the CDR3 is TGTGCCAGCAGCCTCCGACTGGGCGGGGGCTTGGTCGGGGAGCTGTTTTTT. The variable domain in full, with the rest retrieved from reference TRBV7-8 and TRBJ2-2, is GAGVSQSPRYKVAKRGQDVALRCDPISGHVSLFWYQQALGQGPEFLTYFQNEAQLDKSGLPSDRFFAERPEGSVSTLKIQRTQQEDSAVYLCASSLRLGGGLVGELFFGEGSRLTVL.

The gene calls are TRBV4-1 and TRBJ2-1; D may be TRBD2 (5 bases). Trimming left V 0 bases short and J 7 bases short, with 13 bases between. The CDR3 extends over 15 amino acids. Germline-derived CDR1 and CDR2 are MGHRA and YSYEKL. The CDR3 region has the DNA TGCGCCAGCAGCCAAGAAGGCACGGGAAAGAATGAGCAGTTCTTC. Protein product: CASSQEGTGKNEQFF.

Of note for this clonotype: This sequence may be a read error, since a much larger clone differs from it by one base. The rearrangement joins TRBV7-2 to TRBJ2-3, with D maybe TRBD2 (6 bases). Germline V CDR1 and CDR2: SGHTA, FQGNSA. The CDR3 runs 17 residues. For the CDR3, the DNA is TGTGCCAACAGCCCGATGGGACTCGTAATCACGACAGATACGCAGTATTTT. It encodes CANSPMGLVITTDTQYF.

The rearrangement uses TRBV14 and TRBJ2-5; D possibly matches TRBD1 or TRBD2 (5 bases each). Between the trimmed V and J ends, which lost 3 bases and 3 bases, there was a span of 17 bases. The CDR3 is 16 residues long. Germline loops: CDR1 SGHDN, CDR2 FVKESK. In nucleotides, the CDR3 is TGTGCCAGCAGCCAGGTACCGGGACGCGGAGAAGAGACCCAGTACTTC. This translates into CASSQVPGRGEETQYF.

This clonotype showed up just a few times. J is TRBJ2-7 and V is TRBV7-8, with unresolved D. V was shortened by 1 base and J by 7 bases, with 11 bases between the two germline ends. The CDR3 covers 13 residues. CDR1 SGHVS and CDR2 FQNEAQ come from the germline V gene. Here the CDR3 DNA reads TGTGCCAGCAGCTTAGGGATACGAAGGGAGCAGTACTTC. Translating it yields CASSLGIRREQYF. The complete variable domain, with remaining parts taken from reference TRBV7-8 and TRBJ2-7, reads GAGVSQSPRYKVAKRGQDVALRCDPISGHVSLFWYQQALGQGPEFLTYFQNEAQLDKSGLPSDRFFAERPEGSVSTLKIQRTQQEDSAVYLCASSLGIRREQYFGPGTRLTVT.

The CDR3 region is CASSWTGKETQYF. The DNA for the CDR3 is TGTGCCAGCAGCTGGACAGGGAAAGAGACCCAGTACTTC. V gene TRBV7-6 combines with J gene TRBJ2-5, with 8 bases fitting TRBD1. Losses at the gene ends were 4 bases for V and 3 bases for J; bases not matched to a gene: 1. The CDR3 length is 13 residues. Germline values: CDR1 SGHVS, CDR2 FNYEAQ.

J is TRBJ2-7 and V is TRBV27; D gene uncertain. The CDR3 spans 12 residues. The V gene's germline CDR1 is MNHEY and CDR2 SMNVEV (reference sequence). Between the trimmed V and J ends, which lost 5 bases and 6 bases, there was a span of 11 bases. The CDR3 nucleotides are TGTGCCAGCAGTCCTTCAGGCGGCGAGCAGTACTTC. Translated: CASSPSGGEQYF.

The chain carries TRBV10-3 and TRBJ1-1; maybe TRBD1 (6 bases). The CDR3 length is 16 residues. Per the germline V gene, CDR1 is ENHRY and CDR2 is SYGVKD. V was pared by 0 bases and J by 0 bases, with 11 bases between. The CDR3, as DNA: TGTGCCATCAGTGAGTCAAGGGGGTTGATGAACACTGAAGCTTTCTTT. Encoded protein: CAISESRGLMNTEAFF.

V is TRBV6-2 or TRBV6-3 and J is TRBJ1-5; weak D call: TRBD1 (6 bases). Germline V gene lookup returns CDR1 MNHEY and CDR2 SVGEGT. The CDR3 extends over 14 amino acids. Trimming took off 8 bases at V and 7 bases at J, with 18 bases between the two ends. The CDR3 here is CASAVGGTRQPQHF. The CDR3 nucleotides read TGTGCCAGCGCTGTGGGGGGCACGCGGCAGCCCCAGCATTTT.

In its sample, this clonotype was seen a few times. V usage is TRBV11-3 and J usage is TRBJ2-1, with 8 bases identical to TRBD2. The CDR3 runs 12 residues. Germline CDR1 and CDR2: SGHNT and YENEEA. Losses at the gene ends were 2 bases for V and 15 bases for J; bases not matched to a gene: 6. Here the CDR3 DNA reads TGTGCCAGCAGCTTATATGACGGGACTAGGTTCTTC. The encoded protein is CASSLYDGTRFF.

The chain combines TRBV19 with TRBJ1-5; possibly TRBD1 for D (6 bases). Trimming left V 5 bases short and J 5 bases short, with 13 bases between. This CDR3 comprises 14 residues. CDR1 is LNHDA and CDR2 is SQIVND in the germline V gene (reference sequence). The CDR3 region is CASSLRGDYQPQHF. CDR3 bases: TGTGCCAGTAGTCTAAGGGGGGATTATCAGCCCCAGCATTTT.

The CDR3 loop reads CASRPPGGQGRIGYTF. The CDR3 region has the DNA TGTGCCAGTAGACCTCCCGGCGGGCAGGGGCGTATAGGCTACACCTTC. The V call is TRBV19, the J call TRBJ1-2, with D possibly being TRBD1 (6 bases). V dropped 6 bases and J dropped 8 bases, with 25 bases sitting between them. Per germline, CDR1 LNHDA and CDR2 SQIVND (reference sequence). This CDR3 is built from 16 residues.

This clonotype was found a few times. V and J are TRBV7-2 and TRBJ2-1, with 8 positions matching TRBD1. From germline, CDR1 is SGHTA and CDR2 FQGNSA. The CDR3 has 14 residues. The V segment lost 4 bases and the J segment 7 bases; nucleotides outside the gene matches: 6. CDR3 sequence reads: CASSSRQGANEQFF. The DNA for the CDR3 is TGTGCCAGCAGCTCCCGCCAGGGGGCGAATGAGCAGTTCTTC. The full variable domain, completed using reference TRBV7-2 and TRBJ2-1, is GAGVSQSPSNKVTEKGKDVELRCDPISGHTALYWYRQSLGQGLEFLIYFQGNSAPDKSGLPSDRFSAERTGGSVSTLTIQRTQQEDSAVYLCASSSRQGANEQFFGPGTRLTVL.

The chain carries TRBV19 and TRBJ2-1; 7 positions agree with TRBD2. CDR3 length: 13 amino acids. V was clipped by 10 bases and J by 5 bases; unmatched bases: 8. CDR1 is LNHDA and CDR2 is SQIVND in the germline V gene (reference sequence). CDR3 amino acids: CATSSGPNNEQFF. The CDR3 DNA sequence: TGTGCCACTTCTAGCGGCCCAAACAATGAGCAGTTCTTC.

At least ten counts were recorded for this clonotype. The rearrangement uses TRBV7-2 and TRBJ1-1; possibly TRBD1 for D (5 bases). CDR1 SGHTA and CDR2 FQGNSA come from the germline V gene. CDR3 length: 15 residues. V gave up 3 bases and J gave up 2 bases, with 13 bases separating them. The CDR3 region is CASSFTLTVNTEAFF. The CDR3, as DNA: TGTGCCAGCAGCTTTACTTTGACAGTTAACACTGAAGCTTTCTTT.

Remarks on this clonotype: The junction departs from germline at one end; a sequencing error may be responsible. This chain joins TRBV7-2 and TRBJ2-3; TRBD2 matches 11 bases. There are 15 residues in the CDR3. Germline loops: CDR1 SGHTA, CDR2 FQGNSA. This CDR3 is CASSQNSGRADTQCF. CDR3 bases: TGTGCCAGCAGTCAGAATAGCGGGAGGGCAGATACGCAGTGTTTT.

V gene TRBV6-2 or TRBV6-3 combines with J gene TRBJ2-7, with 10 bases lining up with TRBD2. J gave up 3 bases and V 5 bases, and 7 bases lay outside the gene matches. CDR1 and CDR2 (germline): MNHEY, SVGEGT. The CDR3 covers 15 residues. CDR3 in DNA: TGTGCCAGCAGTCCCGGACTAGCGGCCCACTACGAGCAGTACTTC. Translation: CASSPGLAAHYEQYF.

The CDR3 here is CASSYSFRDSEQFF. DNA of the CDR3: TGTGCCAGCAGTTACTCGTTTCGGGACAGCGAGCAGTTCTTC. This rearrangement joins TRBV6-5 to TRBJ2-1; TRBD1 matches 7 bases. The CDR3 runs 14 residues. J gave up 10 bases and V 0 bases, and 6 bases lay outside the gene matches. Germline assignment: CDR1 MNHEY and CDR2 SVGAGI.

Many counts were recorded for this clonotype. The rearrangement joins TRBV7-8 to TRBJ1-4; 7 positions match TRBD1. From germline, CDR1 is SGHVS and CDR2 FQNEAQ. J was trimmed by 7 bases and V by 5 bases; bases with no gene match: 4. This CDR3 has 13 amino acids. The CDR3: CASSKGAFEKLFF. Written as DNA, the CDR3 is TGTGCCAGCAGCAAGGGGGCTTTTGAAAAACTGTTTTTT.

In its sample, this clonotype was seen a few times. The chain joins TRBV18 to TRBJ1-1; D is possibly TRBD1 (5 bases). Looked up from germline, CDR1 is KGHSH and CDR2 is LQKENI. Between the trimmed V and J ends, which lost 2 bases and 6 bases, there was a span of 7 bases. The CDR3 is 12 amino acids. CDR3 nucleotides: TGTGCCAGCTCACCAGGGACCCCTGAAGCTTTCTTT. Its translation is CASSPGTPEAFF.

The chain uses TRBV10-3 and TRBJ2-1, with TRBD2 identical over 9 bases. CDR1 and CDR2 from the germline V gene are ENHRY and SYGVKD. The CDR3 has 12 amino acids. With 5 bases clipped from V and 9 bases from J, the junction kept 2 bases outside the gene matches. The CDR3 reads CAISRSGSEQFF. The CDR3 DNA is TGTGCCATCAGTCGTAGCGGGAGTGAGCAGTTCTTC.